Presented here are 30 T cell receptor beta chains from one specimen sequenced in a study of identical twins. Using its own MiXCR run on the 5' RACE reads, TCRdb lists one record per CDR3 protein. The sample holds about 660,000 distinct CDR3 sequences, 8% to 9% seen once. Separately, the same data were catalogued under a study of yellow fever vaccine responses in identical twins.

Sequenced input: PBMCs. The receptor set was obtained from a woman younger than 30 in good health.

This clonotype was found many times. This chain links TRBV6-4 with TRBJ2-3; a weak D match, TRBD2 (6 bases). This CDR3 is 16 amino acids long. Trimming removed 4 bases from V and 0 bases from J, with 14 bases in between. CDR1 is MRHNA and CDR2 is SNTAGT in the germline V gene. The CDR3 DNA is TGTGCCAGCAGTGGAACCGGCGGGGACAGCACAGATACGCAGTATTTT. Its translation is CASSGTGGDSTDTQYF.

The CDR3 protein is CSARLDPAVASGVETQYF. For the CDR3, the DNA is TGCAGTGCTAGGTTGGATCCGGCGGTTGCTAGCGGGGTGGAGACCCAGTACTTC. The rearrangement joins TRBV20-1 to TRBJ2-5; 9 nucleotides align to TRBD2. The CDR3 has 18 amino acids. Looked up from germline, CDR1 is DFQATT and CDR2 is SNEGSKA (reference sequence). J lost 5 bases, V lost 3 bases, and 19 bases had no gene match.

This clonotype appeared a few times. The rearrangement uses TRBV6-5 and TRBJ2-2, with D perhaps TRBD1 or TRBD2 (5 bases each). The CDR3 covers 13 residues. Germline-derived CDR1 and CDR2 are MNHEY and SVGAGI. V gave up 2 bases and J gave up 6 bases, with 7 bases separating them. The CDR3 protein is CASSYEGSGELFF. The DNA of the CDR3 is TGTGCCAGCAGTTACGAGGGGTCCGGGGAGCTGTTTTTT.

This clonotype was seen ten or more times. The chain is built from TRBV11-2 and TRBJ2-1, with D tentatively TRBD2 (6 bases). Trimming took off 9 bases at V and 7 bases at J, with 16 bases between the two ends. Per the germline V gene, CDR1 is SGHAT and CDR2 is FQNNGV. CDR3 length: 13 residues. The CDR3 nucleotides read TGTGCCAGTAGAGCGGGCGGTGGAAATGAGCAGTTCTTC. Protein: CASRAGGGNEQFF.

This clonotype appeared many times. The CDR3: CASSFSPRANTGELFF. The CDR3 DNA follows: TGTGCCAGCAGTTTTTCGCCCAGAGCGAACACCGGGGAGCTGTTTTTT. The V and J genes are TRBV27 and TRBJ2-2; the D is unclear. Germline loops: CDR1 MNHEY, CDR2 SMNVEV (reference sequence). Between the trimmed V and J ends, which lost 3 bases and 0 bases, there was a span of 11 bases. This CDR3 comprises 16 residues.

This clonotype has a handful of counts. V is TRBV29-1 and J is TRBJ2-7, with unresolved D. V was shortened by 5 bases and J by 4 bases, with 12 bases between the two germline ends. Germline V gene lookup returns CDR1 SQVTM and CDR2 ANQGSEA. The CDR3 is made up of 12 amino acids. CDR3 coding DNA: TGCAGCGTTCGTGCAGTAGGGTACGAGCAGTACTTC. Protein sequence: CSVRAVGYEQYF.

This clonotype was found a few times. This chain links TRBV4-2 with TRBJ2-1, with 10 bases aligning to TRBD1. V shed 5 bases and J 6 bases; nucleotides not matched to a gene: 4. This CDR3 has 14 residues. Germline CDR1 LGHNA, CDR2 YNFKEQ. CDR3 residues: CASSDRTGGNEQFF. The CDR3 region has the DNA TGTGCCAGCAGCGACAGGACAGGGGGCAATGAGCAGTTCTTC.

This chain connects TRBV20-1 to TRBJ2-7; perhaps TRBD1 as D (6 bases). V was cut by 0 bases and J by 4 bases, with 13 bases left in between. The CDR3 loop spans 14 amino acids. CDR1 and CDR2 (germline): DFQATT, SNEGSKA (reference sequence). CDR3 DNA: TGCAGTGCTAGAGAGACAGGTCGAGGATACGAGCAGTACTTC. Translating it yields CSARETGRGYEQYF.

This clonotype was counted a few times. The V call is TRBV30, the J call TRBJ1-6; D might be TRBD1 (5 bases). Germline-derived CDR1 and CDR2 are GTSNPN and SVGIG (reference sequence). V was pared by 0 bases and J by 7 bases, with 10 bases between. CDR3 size: 14 residues. The DNA for the CDR3 is TGTGCCTGGAGTGTTGGGGCAAAAAATTCACCCCTCCACTTT. Translation gives CAWSVGAKNSPLHF.

This clonotype was observed a handful of times. The chain combines TRBV7-2 with TRBJ2-3, with 9 bases lining up with TRBD1. The CDR3 consists of 15 residues. Germline CDR1 is SGHTA and CDR2 is FQGNSA. V dropped 2 bases and J dropped 4; count of bases not matched to a gene: 4. CDR3 protein: CASSLPGTGPDTQYF. DNA for the CDR3: TGTGCCAGCAGCTTACCCGGGACAGGGCCAGATACGCAGTATTTT.

The sample holds a few counts of this clonotype. The chain employs TRBV4-2 and TRBJ2-1; 7 bases line up with TRBD1. Germline assignment: CDR1 LGHNA and CDR2 YNFKEQ. Unmatched junction bases numbered 9, after V lost 1 base and J lost 6 bases. The CDR3 sequence is 16 residues long. CDR3 in DNA: TGTGCCAGCAGCCAAGTAGGAGGACAGGTGATCAATGAGCAGTTCTTC. Translation gives CASSQVGGQVINEQFF.

This clonotype was observed many times. The chain recombines TRBV6-5 with TRBJ1-1; D unclear. The CDR3 is made up of 13 amino acids. In germline, CDR1 is MNHEY, CDR2 SVGAGI. Trimming removed 0 bases from V and 4 bases from J, with 6 bases in between. The CDR3: CASSYSRVTEAFF. CDR3 nucleotides: TGTGCCAGCAGTTACTCGAGGGTCACTGAAGCTTTCTTT.

In its sample, this clonotype was seen many times. This chain joins TRBV4-2 and TRBJ2-5; D not resolved. Trimming removed 1 base at V and 5 bases at J, with 14 bases between. CDR1 is LGHNA and CDR2 is YNFKEQ in the germline V gene. The CDR3 is 15 amino acids. The CDR3 DNA follows: TGTGCCAGCAGCCAAGTGTACAGCCCGGCGGAGACCCAGTACTTC. Translating gives CASSQVYSPAETQYF.

V gene TRBV4-3 combines with J gene TRBJ2-7; 8 bases align to TRBD1. The CDR3 sequence is 15 residues long. Unmatched junction bases numbered 10, after V lost 4 bases and J lost 5 bases. Germline CDR1 reads LGHNA; CDR2 reads YSLEER. CDR3 sequence: CASSPDRGLDHEQYF. CDR3 nucleotides: TGCGCCAGCAGCCCTGACAGGGGACTGGACCACGAGCAGTACTTC.

This clonotype was observed at least ten times. This rearrangement joins TRBV5-1 to TRBJ1-2; 8 positions agree with TRBD1. The CDR3 extends over 14 amino acids. The germline gives CDR1 SGHRS, CDR2 YFSETQ. The ends lost 0 bases at V and 7 bases at J; junction bases unmatched: 5. Here the CDR3 DNA reads TGCGCCAGCAGCTTGGGCCAGGGGGCATTTGGCTACACCTTC. Protein product: CASSLGQGAFGYTF.

The chain joins TRBV12-3 or TRBV12-4 to TRBJ2-6; D gene uncertain. V was cut by 8 bases and J by 3 bases, with 14 bases left in between. This CDR3 is built from 15 residues. The CDR3 coding sequence is TGTGCCAGCGGGAACACAGTTAATGGGGCCAACGTCCTGACTTTC. Residues: CASGNTVNGANVLTF.

This clonotype was counted only a few times. This chain links TRBV12-3 or TRBV12-4 with TRBJ2-5; TRBD2 might be the D (6 bases). CDR3 length equals 15 residues. The germline V and J ends were trimmed by 4 bases and 6 bases, with 18 bases remaining between them. Here the CDR3 reads CASSSRDSSWKTQYF. DNA for the CDR3: TGTGCCAGCAGTTCCCGGGACTCCTCATGGAAGACCCAGTACTTC.

The rearrangement uses TRBV12-3 or TRBV12-4 and TRBJ1-5, with D possibly being TRBD1 (5 bases). The V end was cut by 3 bases, the J end by 2 bases, with 11 bases between. This CDR3 comprises 15 residues. CDR3 protein: CASSFRRGGNQPQHF. CDR3 nucleotides: TGTGCCAGCAGTTTTCGGAGGGGTGGCAATCAGCCCCAGCATTTT.

The chain joins TRBV6-5 to TRBJ2-7, with D perhaps assigned TRBD1 or TRBD2 (7 bases each). Germline values: CDR1 MNHEY, CDR2 SVGAGI. With 5 bases removed from V and 6 bases from J, the gap between germline ends came to 11 bases. The CDR3 spans 12 residues. Written as DNA, the CDR3 is TGTGCCAGCAGTCCAGGGGGGGTCGAGCAGTACTTC. Amino acid sequence: CASSPGGVEQYF.

This chain connects TRBV20-1 to TRBJ1-5; tentatively, D is TRBD1 (6 bases). V shed 3 bases and J shed 5 bases, with 11 bases lying between them. The CDR3 runs to 13 residues. Per the germline V gene, CDR1 is DFQATT and CDR2 is SNEGSKA (reference sequence). The CDR3 sequence is CSARQGPDQPQHF. The CDR3 DNA reads as TGCAGTGCTAGGCAGGGGCCGGATCAGCCCCAGCATTTT.

This clonotype was observed at least ten times. The chain has TRBV5-1 and TRBJ2-7; 7 positions agree with TRBD1. There are 14 residues in the CDR3. V trimming: 5 bases; J trimming: 6 bases; junction bases outside the gene matches: 11. Germline values: CDR1 SGHRS, CDR2 YFSETQ. The CDR3 DNA reads TGCGCCAGCAGAACCGACAGGGTCACGGCCGAGCAGTACTTC. Translated, it gives CASRTDRVTAEQYF. The full variable domain, in which reference TRBV5-1 and TRBJ2-7 provide the parts outside the CDR3, is KAGVTQTPRYLIKTRGQQVTLSCSPISGHRSVSWYQQTPGQGLQFLFEYFSETQRNKGNFPGRFSGRQFSNSRSEMNVSTLELGDSALYLCASRTDRVTAEQYFGPGTRLTVT.

This clonotype was observed many times. The chain combines TRBV12-3 or TRBV12-4 with TRBJ2-2; D is uncertain. This CDR3 has 12 amino acids. V dropped 11 bases and J dropped 7 bases, with 14 bases sitting between them. CDR3 sequence (DNA): TGTGCCGTACGCCCTGGAGACGGGGAGCTGTTTTTT. Its protein product is CAVRPGDGELFF.

This clonotype was seen only a few times. This chain joins TRBV7-3 and TRBJ2-5, with 8 positions matching TRBD1. Germline loops: CDR1 SGHTA, CDR2 FQGTGA. The V segment lost 4 bases and the J segment 5 bases; nucleotides outside the gene matches: 3. This CDR3 spans 13 amino acids. The CDR3 protein is CASSSWTGETQYF. The CDR3 DNA is TGTGCCAGCAGCTCCTGGACAGGGGAGACCCAGTACTTC.

This clonotype has just a few counts. The chain links TRBV6-5 to TRBJ2-2; tentative D call: TRBD2 (6 bases). Trimming cost V 2 bases and J 7 bases, with 11 bases left between them. The germline V gene has CDR1 MNHEY and CDR2 SVGAGI. The CDR3 loop spans 14 amino acids. CDR3 DNA: TGTGCCAGCAGTTACGGGACTCCATTCGGGGAGCTGTTTTTT. Residues: CASSYGTPFGELFF.

This clonotype was counted many times. The V and J genes are TRBV6-2 or TRBV6-3 and TRBJ1-1; D is uncertain. V was clipped by 6 bases and J by 4 bases, with 15 bases between them. The CDR3 runs 14 residues. CDR1 is MNHEY and CDR2 is SVGEGT in the germline V gene. The CDR3 DNA sequence: TGTGCCAGCAGGGAAATCATGCCGATCACTGAAGCTTTCTTT. This codes for CASREIMPITEAFF.

This clonotype has only a few counts. The chain employs TRBV10-3 and TRBJ2-1; D possibly corresponds to TRBD2 (5 bases). CDR1 and CDR2 from the germline V gene are ENHRY and SYGVKD. This CDR3 comprises 19 residues. Deletions cut 4 bases from V and 0 bases from J, with 22 bases between. The CDR3 DNA follows: TGTGCCATCAGTGGTACCGGGAAGACTATGTCCAGCTCCTACAATGAGCAGTTCTTC. It yields the protein CAISGTGKTMSSSYNEQFF.

This clonotype has ten or more counts. CDR3 protein: CASSSWAGTGSYEQYF. The CDR3 DNA sequence: TGTGCCAGCAGCTCATGGGCCGGGACAGGGTCCTACGAGCAGTACTTC. V gene TRBV7-9 combines with J gene TRBJ2-7; 9 bases agree with TRBD1. Germline V CDR1 and CDR2: SEHNR, FQNEAQ (reference sequence). The CDR3 has 16 residues. The V gene end was trimmed by 4 bases and the J gene end by 1 base; junction bases not matched to a gene: 8.

V is TRBV19 and J is TRBJ2-1; TRBD2 agrees at 11 bases. V lost 9 bases and J lost 5; bases outside the gene matches: 9. Germline V lookup: CDR1 LNHDA, CDR2 SQIVND (reference sequence). This CDR3 contains 15 residues. Written as DNA, the CDR3 is TGTGCCAGCTATAGCGGGAGGGCCCCTGACAATGAGCAGTTCTTC. It specifies CASYSGRAPDNEQFF.

The table lists this clonotype with a few counts. The chain is built from TRBV5-1 and TRBJ2-2, with a weak D call TRBD2 (5 bases). In germline, CDR1 is SGHRS, CDR2 YFSETQ. Trimming left V 1 base short and J 1 base short, with 8 bases between. This CDR3 spans 15 amino acids. CDR3 nucleotide sequence: TGCGCCAGCAGCTTGACGGGAATGAACACCGGGGAGCTGTTTTTT. This gives the protein CASSLTGMNTGELFF.

The V call is TRBV6-4, the J call TRBJ2-1, with TRBD2 matching over 8 bases. Per germline, CDR1 MRHNA and CDR2 SNTAGT. The length of the CDR3 is 16 residues. V lost 0 bases to trimming and J lost 4 bases; unmatched junction nucleotides: 5. The CDR3 protein is CASSDSGIAGYNEQFF. The CDR3 bases are TGTGCCAGCAGTGACTCGGGAATAGCGGGGTACAATGAGCAGTTCTTC.